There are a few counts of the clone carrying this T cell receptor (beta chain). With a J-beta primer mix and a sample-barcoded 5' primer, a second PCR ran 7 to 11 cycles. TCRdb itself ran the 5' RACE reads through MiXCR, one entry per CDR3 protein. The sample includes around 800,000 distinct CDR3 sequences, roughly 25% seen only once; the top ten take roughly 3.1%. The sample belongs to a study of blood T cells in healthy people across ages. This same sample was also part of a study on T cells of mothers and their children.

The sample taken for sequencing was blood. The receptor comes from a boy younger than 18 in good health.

The chain's CDR3 is CASSPGQGVPSSGANVLTF. The CDR3, as DNA: TGTGCCAGCAGCCCCGGACAGGGGGTTCCCAGCTCTGGGGCCAACGTCCTGACTTTC. The J gene is TRBJ2-6, the V gene TRBV3-1; TRBD1 aligns across 10 bases. The J segment lost 0 bases and the V segment lost 4 bases, leaving 9 bases of the junction unmatched. This CDR3 has 19 residues. Per the germline V gene, CDR1 is LGHDT and CDR2 is YNNKEL (reference sequence).